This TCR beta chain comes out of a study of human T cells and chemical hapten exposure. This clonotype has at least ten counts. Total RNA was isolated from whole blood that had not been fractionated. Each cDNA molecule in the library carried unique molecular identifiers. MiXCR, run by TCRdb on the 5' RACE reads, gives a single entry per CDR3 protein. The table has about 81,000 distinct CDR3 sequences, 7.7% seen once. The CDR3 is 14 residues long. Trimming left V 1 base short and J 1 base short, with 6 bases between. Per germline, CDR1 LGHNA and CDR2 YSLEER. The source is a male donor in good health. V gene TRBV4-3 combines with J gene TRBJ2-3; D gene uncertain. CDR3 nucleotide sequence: TGCGCCAGCAGCCAAGGAGGAGGCACAGATACGCAGTATTTT. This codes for CASSQGGGTDTQYF.